Presented here are 24 T cell receptor beta chains from one specimen sequenced in a study of T cells expressing NK-cell markers. Using the 5' RACE reads, TCRdb records one entry per CDR3 protein without DNA. The sample has some 280,000 distinct CDR3 sequences. The sample was blood T cells: a sorted CD56 or NKG2C T cell subset, CD4+ or CD8+ T cells, or bulk PBMC T cells (not recorded which). These TCRs come from a man in his late teens or twenties in good health.

The V gene is TRBV10-3, the J gene TRBJ1-1; TCRdb selects TRBD1, and the lack of DNA leaves this call unchecked. This CDR3 has 12 residues. Germline CDR1 is ENHRY and CDR2 is SYGVKD. The CDR3 region is CATGMGDTEAFF.

CDR3 protein: CASSLGGIKDQPQHF. J is TRBJ1-5 and V is TRBV7-6; TCRdb gives TRBD1 as the D gene, but with no DNA this cannot be confirmed. Looked up from germline, CDR1 is SGHVS and CDR2 is FNYEAQ. This CDR3 contains 15 residues. The full variable domain, with the rest looked up from reference TRBV7-6 and TRBJ1-5, is GAGVSQSPRYKVTKRGQDVALRCDPISGHVSLYWYRQALGQGPEFLTYFNYEAQQDKSGLPNDRFSAERPEGSISTLTIQRTEQRDSAMYRCASSLGGIKDQPQHFGDGTRLSIL.

The genes are TRBV6-2 or TRBV6-3 and TRBJ2-7; TCRdb proposes TRBD2, but this gene call is untestable without DNA. Germline assignment: CDR1 MNHEY and CDR2 SVGEGT. CDR3 length equals 14 residues. The CDR3 is CASIKGPARGEQYF.

The chain joins TRBV9 to TRBJ1-1. CDR1 is SGDLS, CDR2 YYNGEE, per germline. This CDR3 region has 15 residues. CDR3 region: CASSTRPAENTEAFF.

This chain links TRBV5-1 with TRBJ2-7; with no DNA, the TCRdb D assignment of TRBD1 cannot be verified. This CDR3 comprises 14 residues. Germline-derived CDR1 and CDR2 are SGHRS and YFSETQ. CDR3 loop: CASSLVVRGKEQYF. Supplemented by reference TRBV5-1 and TRBJ2-7, the full variable domain reads KAGVTQTPRYLIKTRGQQVTLSCSPISGHRSVSWYQQTPGQGLQFLFEYFSETQRNKGNFPGRFSGRQFSNSRSEMNVSTLELGDSALYLCASSLVVRGKEQYFGPGTRLTVT.

The genes are TRBV20-1 and TRBJ2-7; TCRdb reports TRBD2, a call that lacks DNA to check it against. This CDR3 region has 14 residues. Germline V CDR1 and CDR2: DFQATT, SNEGSKA (reference sequence). The CDR3 loop is CSASPSGRVYEQYF.

V usage is TRBV12-3 or TRBV12-4 and J usage is TRBJ2-3; TCRdb lists TRBD2, though no DNA is available to test this call. The CDR3 runs 17 residues. The CDR3 here is CASSLLSGRAVGDTQYF.

The rearrangement links TRBV6-5 to TRBJ2-3; the TCRdb D gene call, TRBD2, has no DNA to confirm it. This CDR3 spans 14 amino acids. The germline V gene encodes CDR1 MNHEY and CDR2 SVGAGI. The CDR3 sequence: CASSYLRLGSSQYF.

The chain uses TRBV7-9 and TRBJ2-2. Germline V CDR1 and CDR2: SEHNR, FQNEAQ (reference sequence). The CDR3 sequence is 17 residues long. The CDR3 here is CASSLGVRSANTGELFF.

The V and J genes are TRBV6-1 and TRBJ2-2; lacking DNA, the TRBD2 call made by TCRdb goes unchecked. The germline V gene encodes CDR1 MNHNS and CDR2 SASEGT. The CDR3 is 16 amino acids. The CDR3 sequence is CASSLGLAGNTGELFF.

The V gene is TRBV12-5, the J gene TRBJ2-2; the D call of TRBD2 rests on TCRdb alone, since no DNA is present to check it. CDR3 length: 14 residues. Germline assignment: CDR1 LGHNT and CDR2 FRNRAP. CDR3 sequence reads: CASGLGLAPGELFF.

This sequence joins TRBV11-2 and TRBJ2-1; TCRdb selects TRBD2, and the lack of DNA leaves this call unchecked. The CDR3 is 17 amino acids. CDR1 SGHAT and CDR2 FQNNGV come from the germline V gene. CDR3 protein: CASYVVRAGKLNNEQFF.

The chain recombines TRBV5-5 with TRBJ1-5; TCRdb lists TRBD1, though no DNA is available to test this call. Germline values: CDR1 SGHKS, CDR2 YYEKEE (reference sequence). CDR3 size: 17 residues. The CDR3 loop reads CASSLGGTFYSNQPQHF.

The chain carries TRBV6-1 and TRBJ1-5; TCRdb's D gene call, TRBD1, goes unchecked for lack of DNA. Germline V gene lookup returns CDR1 MNHNS and CDR2 SASEGT. The CDR3 spans 13 residues. Here the CDR3 reads CASREGHSRPQHF.

The CDR3 region is CSVEDLKSEQFF. The chain couples TRBV29-1 to TRBJ2-1. CDR3 length equals 12 residues. The V gene's germline CDR1 is SQVTM and CDR2 ANQGSEA.

The chain joins TRBV29-1 to TRBJ2-4; TCRdb outputs TRBD1, but without DNA this stays unchecked. Per germline, CDR1 SQVTM and CDR2 ANQGSEA. This CDR3 is 14 amino acids long. CDR3 amino acids: CSVAPRLVENIQYF.

The chain uses TRBV12-3 or TRBV12-4 and TRBJ2-2; without DNA, the TCRdb call of TRBD2 cannot be checked. The CDR3 loop spans 16 amino acids. CDR3: CASSLGGGLNTGELFF.

The V gene is TRBV7-9, the J gene TRBJ2-7; TCRdb gives TRBD1 as the D gene, but with no DNA this cannot be confirmed. The CDR3 totals 17 residues. CDR1 and CDR2 (germline): SEHNR, FQNEAQ (reference sequence). CDR3 residues: CASSLARGDPKGYEQYF.

This chain connects TRBV5-6 to TRBJ1-3; TCRdb designates TRBD1, a call that cannot be tested without DNA. The CDR3 totals 15 residues. In germline, CDR1 is SGHDT, CDR2 YYEEEE. This CDR3 reads CASSRGHAVRNTIYF.

This rearrangement joins TRBV7-6 to TRBJ2-3; TCRdb indicates TRBD2, and absent DNA this call remains unverified. The CDR3 is 15 amino acids. CDR1 and CDR2 (germline): SGHVS, FNYEAQ. CDR3 sequence: CASSLVAGKGDTQYF.

The V call is TRBV12-3 or TRBV12-4, the J call TRBJ2-7. The CDR3 totals 12 residues. The CDR3 here is CASSLAVHEQYF.

The chain is built from TRBV10-3 and TRBJ2-5; TCRdb returns TRBD2, unconfirmable since there is no DNA. Germline values: CDR1 ENHRY, CDR2 SYGVKD. The CDR3 length is 15 residues. The CDR3 loop is CAISDGSGNQETQYF.

The V gene is TRBV5-1, the J gene TRBJ2-7; there is no DNA to check the TCRdb D call of TRBD1. CDR3 size: 17 residues. Germline CDR1 SGHRS, CDR2 YFSETQ. CDR3 sequence: CASSYRGVREGAYEQYF.

The chain links TRBV20-1 to TRBJ2-1; the TRBD2 assignment by TCRdb is unverifiable without DNA. Germline CDR1 and CDR2: DFQATT and SNEGSKA (reference sequence). CDR3 size: 14 residues. The CDR3 loop reads CSASSGPAYNEQFF.